This TCR beta chain was profiled in a study of shared clonotypes between healthy human individuals. Methods used by the authors: ImmunoSEQ yielded junction-only sequences lacking quality scores, so filtering differed. This table comes from immunoSEQ multiplex PCR, and its TCRdb copy is limited to in-frame clones, with some not included. The D gene and trimming were derived from the DNA, and the V and J assignments and clone size from that table. Seen here are 950,000 to 1,200,000 clones, around 77% observed once, and the top ten hold approximately 0.9%. CDR3 length: 14 amino acids. The J segment lost 7 bases and the V segment lost 2 bases, leaving 6 bases of the junction unmatched. Per germline, CDR1 SGHTS and CDR2 YDEGEE.

Sequenced input: memory CD4+ T cells from PBMCs. Subset noted: CD45RA-negative fraction. The V and J genes are TRBV5-8 and TRBJ2-1, with TRBD2 matching over 7 bases. This clonotype was sampled from a man between 18 and 35 years old in good health. Some clones in this sample may be carry-over from other donors' samples. CDR3 DNA: TGTGCCAGCAGCTTAGCGGGAATGACGAATGAGCAGTTCTTC. Amino acids: CASSLAGMTNEQFF.